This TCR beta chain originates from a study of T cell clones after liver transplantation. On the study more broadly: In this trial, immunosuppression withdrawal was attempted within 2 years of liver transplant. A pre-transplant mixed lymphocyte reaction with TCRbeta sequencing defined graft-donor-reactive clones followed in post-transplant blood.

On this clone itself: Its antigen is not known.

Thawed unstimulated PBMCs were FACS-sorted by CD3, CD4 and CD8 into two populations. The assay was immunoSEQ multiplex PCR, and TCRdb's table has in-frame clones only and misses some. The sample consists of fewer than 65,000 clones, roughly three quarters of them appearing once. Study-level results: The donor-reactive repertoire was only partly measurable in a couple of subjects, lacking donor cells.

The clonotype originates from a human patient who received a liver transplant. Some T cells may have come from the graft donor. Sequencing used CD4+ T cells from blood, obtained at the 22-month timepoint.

CDR3 sequence reads: CASSTSGQGALNEQFF. CDR3 DNA: TGTGCCAGCAGTACCTCGGGACAGGGGGCTCTCAATGAGCAGTTCTTC. The J gene is TRBJ2-1, the V gene TRBV6-6, with TRBD1 identical over 12 bases. The junction had 8 bases not matched to a gene; V was cut back by 5 bases and J by 6 bases. The CDR3 totals 16 residues. Germline lookup yields CDR1 MNHNY and CDR2 SVGAGI (reference sequence).